One T cell receptor beta chain is described in this entry. Antigen specificity is unknown. The identical CDR3 is also encoded by other nucleotide sequences in the sample. Naive CD8 cells lacked CD45RO, underwent positive selection for CCR7 and left out terminally differentiated effector memory CD45RA+ cells. All participating donors were Caucasian adults from Nashville, Tennessee. This specimen comes from a study of shared clonotypes between healthy human individuals. Profiling relied on immunoSEQ multiplex PCR, and the TCRdb table lists in-frame clones only, not all of them. The sample includes about 750,000 clones, around 93% of them seen just once. Study-wide results and caveats: Collection of samples was limited to blood; tissue repertoires likely differ.

Looked up from germline, CDR1 is GTSNPN and CDR2 is SVGIG (reference sequence). Trimming shortened V by 1 base and J by 2 bases, and 6 bases separated the two germline ends. The CDR3 has 14 amino acids. V is TRBV30 and J is TRBJ2-6, with D perhaps TRBD1 (6 bases). The sequenced sample was naive CD8+ T cells sorted from blood. This clonotype was sampled from a man aged 30 to 39 in good health. The DNA for the CDR3 is TGTGCCTGGAGTGCAGGGGCTGGGGCCAACGTCCTGACTTTC. Its protein is CAWSAGAGANVLTF.